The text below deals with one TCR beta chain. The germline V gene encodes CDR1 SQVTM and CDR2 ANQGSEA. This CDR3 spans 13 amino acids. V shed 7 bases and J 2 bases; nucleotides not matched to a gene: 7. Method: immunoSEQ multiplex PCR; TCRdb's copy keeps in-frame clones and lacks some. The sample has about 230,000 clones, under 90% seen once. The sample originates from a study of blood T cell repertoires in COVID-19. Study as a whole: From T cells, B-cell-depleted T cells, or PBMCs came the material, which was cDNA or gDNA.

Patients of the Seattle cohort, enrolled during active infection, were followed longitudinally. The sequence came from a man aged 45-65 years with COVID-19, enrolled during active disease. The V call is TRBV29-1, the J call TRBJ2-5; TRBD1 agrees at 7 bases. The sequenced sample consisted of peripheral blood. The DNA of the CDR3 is TGCAGCGGGTGCCAGGGGGTACAAGAGACCCAGTACTTC. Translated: CSGCQGVQETQYF. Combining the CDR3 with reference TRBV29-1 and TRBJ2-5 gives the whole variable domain SAVISQKPSRDICQRGTSLTIQCQVDSQVTMMFWYRQQPGQSLTLIATANQGSEATYESGFVIDKFPISRPNLTFSTLTVSNMSPEDSSIYLCSGCQGVQETQYFGPGTRLLVL.